The clone carrying this T cell receptor (beta chain) rates as medium-sized. Its antigen is undetermined. This entry comes from a study of T cells in localized non-small cell lung cancer. TCRdb's table, derived via immunoSEQ multiplex PCR, lists solely in-frame clones and lacks some. The table lists 1,000 to 1,500 clones, about 20% of them singletons, with 20% to 25% in the top ten. General study points: The study linked higher blood T cell density to longer overall survival.

The germline V gene has CDR1 SGHNT and CDR2 YENEEA. Trimming stripped 5 bases from V and 7 bases from J, with 21 bases between. The CDR3 sequence is 15 residues long. Harvested at least 2 cm beyond the tumor margin, adjacent lung showed no atypia. The specimen comprised normal lung tissue next to the tumor, sampled before any cancer treatment. The clonotype comes from a male donor older than 55 with stage III lung adenocarcinoma. The chain joins TRBV11-3 to TRBJ2-7; D unclear. The CDR3 bases are TGTGCCAGCAGCACTGGCGGTATTTCAGGTCGAGAGCAGTACTTC. Its protein product is CASSTGGISGREQYF.